One and the same sample provided the 17 T cell receptor beta chains below, sequenced in a study of T cell clonality in common variable immunodeficiency. Clones were read by immunoSEQ multiplex PCR, and TCRdb kept only the in-frame ones, dropping some. The sample includes some 60,000 clones, none of them occurring once. The sequenced material came from peripheral blood mononuclear cells. These receptors were obtained from a person aged 18 to 75 in good health.

This clone has at least ten counts. The observed sequence ends 3 residues before the CDR3 terminus, with the missing tail filled in from the germline J gene. This sequence joins TRBV5-1 and TRBJ2-1; 12 nucleotides agree with TRBD2. The CDR3 loop spans 17 amino acids. CDR1 and CDR2 from the germline V gene are SGHRS and YFSETQ. Trimming at V came to 0 bases and at J to 4 bases, leaving 5 bases not matched to a gene. The CDR3 region is CASSLGLAGGGYNEQFF. Incomplete CDR3 DNA: TGCGCCAGCAGCTTGGGCCTAGCGGGAGGGGGTTACAATGAG. The full variable domain, in which reference TRBV5-1 and TRBJ2-1 provide the parts outside the CDR3, is KAGVTQTPRYLIKTRGQQVTLSCSPISGHRSVSWYQQTPGQGLQFLFEYFSETQRNKGNFPGRFSGRQFSNSRSEMNVSTLELGDSALYLCASSLGLAGGGYNEQFFGPGTRLTVL.

This clone has a count of ten or more. The read ends 3 residues early relative to the CDR3; the germline J gene fills the gap. V gene TRBV28 combines with J gene TRBJ2-3; 9 bases match TRBD2. Per germline, CDR1 MDHEN and CDR2 SYDVKM. Trimming took 2 bases from V and 2 from J; bases not matched to a gene: 2. The CDR3 totals 15 residues. The part of the CDR3 DNA that was read is TGTGCCAGCAGTTTACTAGCGGGATACACAGATACG. Translation: CASSLLAGYTDT. The full CDR3 protein is CASSLLAGYTDTQYF.

This clone has ten or more counts. The CDR3 extends 3 residues past the end of the read, so its final part is completed from the germline J gene. V gene TRBV5-1 combines with J gene TRBJ1-2, with D maybe TRBD1 (5 bases). V was cut by 4 bases and J by 3 bases, with 13 bases left in between. The germline gives CDR1 SGHRS, CDR2 YFSETQ. The length of the CDR3 is 14 residues. The CDR3 sequence: CASSDEGRDYGYTF. The covered CDR3 bases are TGCGCCAGCAGCGACGAGGGCAGGGACTATGGC.

This clone was seen many times. Read data end 3 residues before the CDR3 end; the end is taken from the germline J gene. This rearrangement joins TRBV2 to TRBJ1-6; D possibly corresponds to TRBD1 (5 bases). Per germline, CDR1 SNHLY and CDR2 FYNNEI. CDR3 length: 14 amino acids. Trimming cost V 5 bases and J 5 bases, with 10 bases left between them. The sequenced CDR3 bases are TGTGCCAGCAGTATGTCGACAGATAATTCACCC. Encoded protein: CASSMSTDNSP. In full, the CDR3 is CASSMSTDNSPLHF. Supplemented by reference TRBV2 and TRBJ1-6, the full variable domain reads EPEVTQTPSHQVTQMGQEVILRCVPISNHLYFYWYRQILGQKVEFLVSFYNNEISEKSEIFDDQFSVERPDGSNFTLKIRSTKLEDSAMYFCASSMSTDNSPLHFGNGTRLTVT.

At least ten counts were recorded for this clone. The missing CDR3 end, 3 residues past where the read stops, is filled in from the germline J gene. The V call is TRBV18, the J call TRBJ2-2; 9 bases are a match to TRBD2. The CDR3 spans 18 residues. Germline lookup yields CDR1 KGHSH and CDR2 LQKENI. Losses at the gene ends were 1 base for V and 5 bases for J; bases not matched to a gene: 11. The DNA read from the CDR3 is TGTGCCAGCTCACCACGTGCTAGCGGGAAGGGCCTGACCGGGGAG. It codes for CASSPRASGKGLTGE. The full CDR3 sequence reads CASSPRASGKGLTGELFF.

This clone was picked up many times. The read terminates 3 residues ahead of where the CDR3 ends, so the germline J gene completes it. The gene calls are TRBV13 and TRBJ2-4, with TRBD1 matching 8 bases. J lost 9 bases, V lost 5 bases, and 3 bases had no gene match. Germline CDR1 and CDR2: PRHDT and FYEKMQ (reference sequence). The CDR3 totals 12 residues. Partial CDR3 DNA: TGTGCCAGCAGCCAAGGACAGGGCATT. It codes for CASSQGQGI. The full CDR3 sequence reads CASSQGQGIQYF.

This clone was detected ten times or more. The CDR3 is cut off 3 residues early in the read; its end comes from the germline J gene. This rearrangement joins TRBV5-1 to TRBJ1-2, with 11 bases lining up with TRBD1. The CDR3 consists of 15 residues. The V gene's germline CDR1 is SGHRS and CDR2 YFSETQ. V gave up 4 bases and J gave up 7 bases; unmatched junction bases: 9. This chain's CDR3 is CASSPRTGGGAGYTF. The DNA read from the CDR3 is TGCGCCAGCAGCCCAAGGACAGGGGGCGGTGCTGGC.

This clone was seen ten or more times. The CDR3 extends 3 residues past the end of the read, so its final part is completed from the germline J gene. This chain connects TRBV7-2 to TRBJ2-3; the match to TRBD2 covers 9 bases. The germline CDR1 and CDR2 sequences are SGHTA and FQGNSA. The length of the CDR3 is 15 residues. The J segment lost 5 bases and the V segment lost 0 bases, leaving 3 bases of the junction unmatched. This CDR3 is CASSLASGSVDTQYF. The part of the CDR3 DNA that was read is TGTGCCAGCAGCTTAGCTAGCGGGAGTGTAGATACG.

This clone was counted many times. With the read ending 3 residues before the CDR3 end, the germline J gene is used to fill in that end. V and J are TRBV18 and TRBJ1-2, with a tentative D call TRBD1 (5 bases). V was trimmed by 2 bases and J by 2 bases, leaving 12 bases between them. Per germline, CDR1 KGHSH and CDR2 LQKENI. The CDR3 is 15 residues long. The CDR3 reads CASSPGGVENYGYTF. The sequenced part of the CDR3 DNA is TGTGCCAGCTCACCAGGAGGGGTCGAGAACTATGGC. Full variable domain (rest looked up from reference TRBV18 and TRBJ1-2): NAGVMQNPRHLVRRRGQEARLRCSPMKGHSHVYWYRQLPEEGLKFMVYLQKENIIDESGMPKERFSAEFPKEGPSILRIQQVVRGDSAAYFCASSPGGVENYGYTFGSGTRLTVV.

This clone occurred many times. The sequenced fragment ends 3 residues before the CDR3 boundary, so the rest is inferred from the germline J gene. The chain links TRBV6-2 or TRBV6-3 to TRBJ2-1; 7 bases are a match to TRBD2. V shed 0 bases and J 2 bases; nucleotides not matched to a gene: 4. CDR1 MNHEY and CDR2 SVGEGT come from the germline V gene. The CDR3 length is 16 residues. The sequenced CDR3 bases are TGTGCCAGCAGTTACTCTATAGCGGGTGCCTACAATGAG. It translates to CASSYSIAGAYNE. The whole CDR3 protein reads CASSYSIAGAYNEQFF.

This clone was seen ten or more times. The observed sequence ends 3 residues before the CDR3 terminus, with the missing tail filled in from the germline J gene. J is TRBJ2-3 and V is TRBV7-6; 9 bases fit TRBD2. The CDR3 runs to 16 residues. The ends lost 8 bases at V and 4 bases at J; junction bases unmatched: 13. Germline values: CDR1 SGHVS, CDR2 FNYEAQ. CDR3 sequence reads: CASRSGGSGSADTQYF. The CDR3 DNA, read in part, is TGTGCCAGCCGATCGGGGGGTAGCGGGAGCGCAGATACG.

This clone showed up many times. The sequenced fragment ends 3 residues before the CDR3 boundary, so the rest is inferred from the germline J gene. The V call is TRBV5-6, the J call TRBJ2-2; D gene unclear. Germline CDR1 is SGHDT and CDR2 is YYEEEE. Trimming stripped 1 base from V and 4 bases from J, with 11 bases between. This CDR3 region has 15 residues. CDR3 DNA, as far as it was read: TGTGCCAGCAGCTTGATGACTTCCGGCACCGGGGAG. Its translation is CASSLMTSGTGE. The complete CDR3 sequence is CASSLMTSGTGELFF.

This clone was observed many times. The sequenced fragment ends 3 residues before the CDR3 boundary, so the rest is inferred from the germline J gene. The chain uses TRBV2 and TRBJ1-5, with D possibly matching TRBD1 (6 bases). This CDR3 contains 15 residues. CDR1 and CDR2 from the germline V gene are SNHLY and FYNNEI. Trimming removed 6 bases from V and 2 bases from J, with 14 bases in between. The CDR3 region is CASSRGAGGNQPQHF. CDR3 DNA (partial): TGTGCCAGCAGCCGGGGGGCGGGTGGCAATCAGCCC.

This clone was counted ten times or more. CDR3 DNA (partial): TGCAGTGCCGCAGGCGGGGGGGCTCGAAACGAG. Encoded protein: CSAAGGGARNE. The full CDR3 is CSAAGGGARNEQYF. V gene TRBV20-1 combines with J gene TRBJ2-7, with TRBD2 matching 9 bases. Read data end 3 residues before the CDR3 end; the end is taken from the germline J gene. Germline CDR1 DFQATT, CDR2 SNEGSKA (reference sequence). J gave up 5 bases and V 6 bases, and 11 bases lay outside the gene matches. This CDR3 region has 14 residues.

In regard to this clone: The read stops 3 residues short of the end of the CDR3; the missing end is completed from the germline J gene. The rearrangement joins TRBV11-3 to TRBJ2-7, with D perhaps matching TRBD1 (6 bases). Per germline, CDR1 SGHNT and CDR2 YENEEA. CDR3 length: 13 amino acids. V shed 4 bases and J shed 6 bases, with 13 bases lying between them. Partial CDR3 DNA: TGTGCCAGCAGCTACCCCCAGGGGAGCGAG. It is translated as CASSYPQGSE. The full-length CDR3 reads as CASSYPQGSEQYF.

This clone was counted many times. The read stops 3 residues short of the end of the CDR3; the missing end is completed from the germline J gene. This chain connects TRBV5-6 to TRBJ2-1; D is possibly TRBD1 (6 bases). This CDR3 is built from 11 residues. Trimming pared 4 bases from V and 7 bases from J, leaving 6 bases between. Per the germline V gene, CDR1 is SGHDT and CDR2 is YYEEEE. This CDR3 is CASSQGNEQFF. The DNA read from the CDR3 is TGTGCCAGCAGCCAGGGGAATGAG.

This clone occurred many times. The CDR3 end is not reached by the read, which stops 3 residues before it; the germline J gene fills it in. The chain is built from TRBV5-1 and TRBJ2-3; the match to TRBD2 covers 7 bases. J lost 0 bases, V lost 2 bases, and 3 bases had no gene match. The CDR3 runs to 15 residues. Germline V gene sequence: CDR1 SGHRS, CDR2 YFSETQ. Incomplete CDR3 DNA: TGCGCCAGCAGCTTTAGCGGGCTAAGCACAGATACG. This translates into CASSFSGLSTDT. The whole CDR3 sequence reads CASSFSGLSTDTQYF.